This entry lists 27 T cell receptor beta chains sequenced from one sample in a study of T cell clonotyping in hematopoietic cell transplantation. Sequencing was performed with immunoSEQ multiplex PCR; in TCRdb, only in-frame clones are kept and a portion is missing. The sample has tens of thousands of clones; roughly 85% are singletons. Time point reported: recipient sample about 28 days before transplant, after cytoreduction. The source was peripheral blood mononuclear cells, collected before stem cell transplant. Receptors were obtained from a man in his 60s with acute myeloid leukemia. Some clones in this sample may be carry-over from other donors' samples.

This clone has only one observation. In nucleotides, the CDR3 is TGCGCCAGCAGCCACGGGACGGTGAGGGTCTCCGAGCAGTACTTC. Its translation is CASSHGTVRVSEQYF. The chain recombines TRBV4-3 with TRBJ2-7; D is tentatively TRBD1 or TRBD2 (5 bases each). Germline lookup yields CDR1 LGHNA and CDR2 YSLEER. V lost 3 bases and J 6 bases, leaving 18 bases between the germline ends. The CDR3 is 15 residues long.

This sequence joins TRBV27 and TRBJ2-3; D gene ambiguous. The V end lost 3 bases, the J end lost 7 bases, and 11 bases lay between the germline ends. Germline loops: CDR1 MNHEY, CDR2 SMNVEV (reference sequence). This CDR3 is 13 amino acids long. DNA for the CDR3: TGTGCCAGCAGTTTCGGGCCTGTGTATACGCAGTATTTT. This gives the protein CASSFGPVYTQYF.

The chain uses TRBV7-9 and TRBJ1-3; no reliable D call. V was clipped by 5 bases and J by 2 bases, with 10 bases between them. Germline V gene lookup returns CDR1 SEHNR and CDR2 FQNEAQ (reference sequence). The CDR3 totals 14 residues. The CDR3 spells CASSPQAAGNTIYF. DNA of the CDR3: TGTGCCAGCAGCCCTCAGGCAGCTGGAAACACCATATATTTT.

Comments on this clone: A read error may account for a junction end that differs from germline. The V gene is TRBV7-7, the J gene TRBJ1-6; D is perhaps TRBD1 (5 bases). The CDR3 is 14 amino acids. Germline assignment: CDR1 SSHAT and CDR2 FNYEAQ (reference sequence). In DNA form, the CDR3 reads TGTGCTAGCAGCTTAGCGGGCGGGACTTCACCCCTCCACTTT. Encoded protein: CASSLAGGTSPLHF.

This chain uses TRBV5-6 with TRBJ2-5, with D perhaps TRBD1 (5 bases). Per germline, CDR1 SGHDT and CDR2 YYEEEE. The CDR3 sequence is 16 residues long. V lost 2 bases and J lost 1, with 15 bases in between. The CDR3 DNA follows: TGTGCCAGCAGCTTTGAGTCAGGGTTTCTCCAAGAGACCCAGTACTTC. Translated, it gives CASSFESGFLQETQYF.

CDR3 region: CASSRNPGAQPQHF. For the CDR3, the DNA is TGTGCCAGCAGTCGAAACCCGGGCGCTCAGCCCCAGCATTTT. The chain carries TRBV5-6 and TRBJ1-5; D is unclear. The CDR3 has 14 residues. Trimming cost V 5 bases and J 6 bases, with 15 bases left between them. CDR1 SGHDT and CDR2 YYEEEE come from the germline V gene.

This rearrangement joins TRBV10-2 to TRBJ1-1; no definite D call. The CDR3 runs to 13 residues. In germline, CDR1 is WSHSY, CDR2 SAAADI. Trimming left V 7 bases short and J 2 bases short, with 11 bases between. The CDR3 loop is CASTVGPNTEAFF. CDR3 in DNA: TGCGCCAGCACCGTCGGCCCCAACACTGAAGCTTTCTTT.

The V gene is TRBV28, the J gene TRBJ2-7, with 8 positions matching TRBD1. The junction had 1 base not matched to a gene; V was cut back by 6 bases and J by 3 bases. Germline V gene lookup returns CDR1 MDHEN and CDR2 SYDVKM. The CDR3 is made up of 12 amino acids. As DNA, the CDR3 is TGTGCCAGCAGGGGACAGGTCTACGAGCAGTACTTC. Amino acid sequence: CASRGQVYEQYF.

V is TRBV5-1 and J is TRBJ2-7; no clear D. The CDR3 is 13 residues long. Germline V gene sequence: CDR1 SGHRS, CDR2 YFSETQ. Between the trimmed V and J ends, which lost 0 bases and 4 bases, there was a span of 8 bases. CDR3 loop: CASSLVLGYEQYF. In nucleotides, the CDR3 is TGCGCCAGCAGCTTGGTATTAGGTTACGAGCAGTACTTC.

V is TRBV5-1 and J is TRBJ2-5; the D is unclear. Germline-derived CDR1 and CDR2 are SGHRS and YFSETQ. The CDR3 extends over 13 amino acids. V lost 5 bases and J 2 bases, leaving 10 bases between the germline ends. CDR3 nucleotides: TGCGCCAGCAGTCCCGTTCCTCAAGAGACCCAGTACTTC. It specifies CASSPVPQETQYF.

V is TRBV7-2 and J is TRBJ2-2, with D possibly being TRBD1 (5 bases). The CDR3 has 14 amino acids. Germline V lookup: CDR1 SGHTA, CDR2 FQGNSA. Trimming stripped 9 bases from V and 0 bases from J, with 11 bases between. The CDR3 coding sequence is TGTGCCAGTCATCTAGGGGCGAACACCGGGGAGCTGTTTTTT. Protein sequence: CASHLGANTGELFF. Full variable domain (outside the CDR3, taken from reference TRBV7-2 and TRBJ2-2): GAGVSQSPSNKVTEKGKDVELRCDPISGHTALYWYRQSLGQGLEFLIYFQGNSAPDKSGLPSDRFSAERTGGSVSTLTIQRTQQEDSAVYLCASHLGANTGELFFGEGSRLTVL.

The J gene is TRBJ1-1, the V gene TRBV5-1; D possibly corresponds to TRBD1 (5 bases). The CDR3 is 14 amino acids. Germline CDR1 is SGHRS and CDR2 is YFSETQ. V lost 4 bases, J lost 5 bases, and 15 bases lay in between. The CDR3 reads CASSTGHPGTEAFF. The CDR3 nucleotides read TGCGCCAGCAGCACCGGACACCCTGGGACTGAAGCTTTCTTT.

The genes are TRBV7-6 and TRBJ2-7; maybe TRBD1 (6 bases). Deletions cut 5 bases from V and 3 bases from J, with 11 bases between. The CDR3 loop spans 13 amino acids. Germline-derived CDR1 and CDR2 are SGHVS and FNYEAQ. The CDR3 DNA follows: TGTGCCAGCAGCGACACAGGGTACTACGAGCAGTACTTC. It translates to CASSDTGYYEQYF.

As to this clone: Distinct nucleotide sequences in the sample also encode this CDR3. The chain is built from TRBV2 and TRBJ1-2; D is unresolved. Trimming stripped 2 bases from V and 0 bases from J, with 7 bases between. CDR1 and CDR2 (germline): SNHLY, FYNNEI. This CDR3 spans 14 amino acids. The CDR3 DNA reads TGTGCCAGCAGTGAACGGCGAACTAACTATGGCTACACCTTC. Translated: CASSERRTNYGYTF.

This clone was recorded only once. This chain joins TRBV11-3 and TRBJ1-1; D gene uncertain. The CDR3 has 12 amino acids. V lost 5 bases and J 3 bases, leaving 7 bases between the germline ends. Germline V CDR1 and CDR2: SGHNT, YENEEA. The CDR3 DNA sequence: TGTGCCAGCAGCGCAAGACACACTGAAGCTTTCTTT. The encoded protein is CASSARHTEAFF.

The table lists this clone with a count of one. The junction and the germline gene differ at one end; a read error may be behind it. The chain links TRBV29-1 to TRBJ2-3, with D tentatively TRBD1 or TRBD2 (6 bases each). This CDR3 has 12 residues. The germline V gene encodes CDR1 SQVTM and CDR2 ANQGSEA. The CDR3 loop reads CSGGATTNTQYF. CDR3 coding DNA: TGCAGCGGGGGGGCGACCACAAATACGCAGTATTTT.

This clone showed up just a few times. J is TRBJ1-4 and V is TRBV2; tentatively, D is TRBD1 (5 bases). The germline V and J ends were trimmed by 7 bases and 4 bases, with 10 bases remaining between them. The CDR3 has 13 amino acids. Germline CDR1 and CDR2: SNHLY and FYNNEI. CDR3 region: CASIRDLNEKLFF. CDR3 sequence (DNA): TGTGCCAGCATCCGGGACCTTAATGAAAAACTGTTTTTT.

V and J are TRBV9 and TRBJ2-7, with D unclear. V gave up 3 bases and J gave up 3 bases, with 7 bases separating them. This CDR3 has 12 amino acids. Germline V lookup: CDR1 SGDLS, CDR2 YYNGEE. CDR3 coding DNA: TGTGCCAGCAGCGCTCTAGGCTACGAGCAGTACTTC. It is translated as CASSALGYEQYF. The entire variable domain, with the rest obtained from reference TRBV9 and TRBJ2-7, is as follows: DSGVTQTPKHLITATGQRVTLRCSPRSGDLSVYWYQQSLDQGLQFLIQYYNGEERAKGNILERFSAQQFPDLHSELNLSSLELGDSALYFCASSALGYEQYFGPGTRLTVT.

The chain couples TRBV29-1 to TRBJ2-2; perhaps TRBD2 as D (5 bases). V was trimmed by 3 bases and J by 3 bases, leaving 11 bases between them. This CDR3 contains 14 residues. The V gene's germline CDR1 is SQVTM and CDR2 ANQGSEA. CDR3 in amino acids: CSVDRGLDTGELFF. As DNA, the CDR3 is TGCAGCGTTGATCGGGGTTTGGACACCGGGGAGCTGTTTTTT.

The chain couples TRBV28 to TRBJ1-3; 9 bases are a match to TRBD1. After removal of 7 bases from V and 0 bases from J, the junction contained 4 bases not matched to a gene. The CDR3 covers 15 residues. Germline V gives CDR1 MDHEN, CDR2 SYDVKM. The CDR3, as DNA: TGTGCCAGCAATACACAGGGGGCCTCTGGAAACACCATATATTTT. This encodes CASNTQGASGNTIYF.

The table lists this clone with a count of one. This chain uses TRBV20-1 with TRBJ2-4; D gene ambiguous. V was cut by 6 bases and J by 8 bases, with 11 bases left in between. Germline values: CDR1 DFQATT, CDR2 SNEGSKA (reference sequence). The length of the CDR3 is 11 residues. The CDR3 DNA is TGCAGTGCCTTCCAATCGTACATTCAGTACTTC. Its protein product is CSAFQSYIQYF.

The chain couples TRBV20-1 to TRBJ2-1; no firm D call. The germline CDR1 and CDR2 sequences are DFQATT and SNEGSKA (reference sequence). The V and J ends lost 5 bases and 5 bases respectively, with 7 bases between them. The CDR3 totals 11 residues. DNA for the CDR3: TGCAGTGCTCTGAGAAACAATGAGCAGTTCTTC. It specifies CSALRNNEQFF.

The rearrangement links TRBV28 to TRBJ1-5, with D possibly matching TRBD1 (6 bases). Trimming left V 5 bases short and J 0 bases short, with 11 bases between. Germline V CDR1 and CDR2: MDHEN, SYDVKM. This CDR3 is 15 amino acids long. CDR3 amino acids: CASSIGGDSNQPQHF. CDR3 coding DNA: TGTGCCAGCAGTATAGGGGGGGATAGCAATCAGCCCCAGCATTTT.

The chain uses TRBV5-1 and TRBJ2-5; no definite D call. CDR3 size: 14 residues. Germline values: CDR1 SGHRS, CDR2 YFSETQ. Between the trimmed V and J ends, which lost 0 bases and 4 bases, there was a span of 10 bases. The CDR3 sequence: CASSLALQVETQYF. CDR3 coding DNA: TGCGCCAGCAGCTTGGCACTGCAGGTAGAGACCCAGTACTTC.

This rearrangement joins TRBV29-1 to TRBJ1-1; D unresolved. CDR1 is SQVTM, CDR2 ANQGSEA, per germline. The CDR3 runs to 12 residues. Between the trimmed V and J ends, which lost 3 bases and 2 bases, there was a span of 7 bases. The CDR3 region has the DNA TGCAGCGTTGACCGGAAAAACACTGAAGCTTTCTTT. It translates to CSVDRKNTEAFF.

This clone was detected once. This chain joins TRBV7-8 and TRBJ2-5, with TRBD2 matching 8 bases. Germline CDR1 is SGHVS and CDR2 is FQNEAQ. With 7 bases clipped from V and 5 bases from J, the junction kept 9 bases outside the gene matches. CDR3 size: 14 residues. This CDR3 is CASTQAGVMETQYF. CDR3 in DNA: TGTGCCAGCACCCAAGCGGGGGTGATGGAGACCCAGTACTTC. The entire variable domain, with the rest obtained from reference TRBV7-8 and TRBJ2-5, is as follows: GAGVSQSPRYKVAKRGQDVALRCDPISGHVSLFWYQQALGQGPEFLTYFQNEAQLDKSGLPSDRFFAERPEGSVSTLKIQRTQQEDSAVYLCASTQAGVMETQYFGPGTRLLVL.

The V gene is TRBV6-5, the J gene TRBJ1-2, with D maybe TRBD1 (6 bases). V was clipped by 2 bases and J by 4 bases, with 11 bases between them. The CDR3 sequence is 14 residues long. Germline CDR1 MNHEY, CDR2 SVGAGI. CDR3 DNA: TGTGCCAGCAGTTACCTGGGGGCCGGCTATGGCTACACCTTC. Residues: CASSYLGAGYGYTF.